One TCR beta chain is described in this entry. Its cognate antigen is unknown. This sample stems from a study of cytomegalovirus exposure and HLA in healthy donors. For the study at large: Earlier work reported 100 million to 130 million unique TCR beta sequences from about 190 million T cells.

Study-wide results and caveats: Segments of the TCR beta V type were, in most cases, productive about 90% or about 30% of the time in an earlier analysis.

This PCR relied on a set of 60 Vbeta primers and 13 Jbeta primers. Only in-frame clones appear in the TCRdb table, and some are missing; sequencing was by immunoSEQ multiplex PCR. This sample has 130,000 or so clones, with around 70% found just once. The CDR3 loop spans 13 amino acids. Germline CDR1 and CDR2: MDHEN and SYDVKM. Trimming at V came to 3 bases and at J to 8 bases, leaving 4 bases not matched to a gene. Source material: PBMCs. The TCR sequence derives from a woman aged 40 to 55 in good health and CMV-seropositive. V and J are TRBV28 and TRBJ1-2, with 9 nucleotides matching TRBD1. The CDR3 sequence is CASSFGTGLGYTF. The CDR3 DNA is TGTGCCAGCAGTTTCGGGACAGGGCTGGGCTACACCTTC.